This TCR beta chain is from a study of vaccination effects on CD4 cells after COVID-19. Germline CDR1 and CDR2: MNHEY and SMNVEV (reference sequence). This CDR3 has 15 amino acids. V lost 8 bases and J lost 8; bases outside the gene matches: 11. TCRdb's copy holds only in-frame clones and misses some; the assay was immunoSEQ multiplex PCR. The sample lists 40,000 or so clones; around 70% were seen once. This clone has just a few counts. Antigen specificity is unknown. Sequencing was preceded by expansion of antigen-specific CD4+ T cells with viral peptide pools in the ViraFEST assay. On roughly day 10 of culture, CD4+ T cells were separated out. According to PCR results, the person was infected with SARS-CoV-2 between March and December 2020. Cultures used around 1.8 million PBMC per well, 9.5 to 10 IU/ml IL-2 and roughly 10 ug/ml peptides. Fresh IL-2-containing medium replaced half the medium on days 3 and 7.

The starting material was CD4+ T cells from PBMCs cultured with a peptide pool, obtained before COVID-19 vaccination. The rearrangement uses TRBV27 and TRBJ1-6; TRBD1 matches 8 bases. This sequence originates from a human donor who had a prior SARS-CoV-2 infection. CDR3 residues: CASGTGGPLYSPLHF. The CDR3 bases are TGTGCCAGCGGAACAGGGGGACCGTTGTATTCACCCCTCCACTTT.